The T cell receptor beta chain under discussion was sequenced for a study of cytomegalovirus exposure and HLA in healthy donors. For the study at large: Counted in an early data release were roughly 87 million unique TCRs from HLA-typed donors.

Overall study findings and caveats: Per published reports, the classifier diagnosed cytomegalovirus status with high specificity and sensitivity. One variant, a missense change in DCLRE1C, was linked in a later analysis to TCR beta V- and J-gene trimming.

The PCR was carried out with 60 Vbeta primers and 13 Jbeta primers. The repertoire was sequenced with immunoSEQ multiplex PCR; TCRdb's copy has only in-frame clones and lacks some. Found here are roughly 160,000 clones, 75% to 90% of them singletons; the top ten hold roughly 8.8%. Details on this clone: Its antigen is unidentified.

The CDR3 has 13 residues. The germline gives CDR1 MRHNA, CDR2 SNTAGT. Trimming removed 6 bases from V and 5 bases from J, with 13 bases in between. This receptor was identified in a young man in good health and CMV-seropositive. The chain combines TRBV6-4 with TRBJ1-1; D unresolved. The specimen sequenced was PBMCs. CDR3 protein: CASSHLPGTEAFF. The CDR3 DNA follows: TGTGCCAGCAGCCACCTACCGGGGACTGAAGCTTTCTTT.